This T cell receptor beta chain was obtained from a study of shared clonotypes between healthy human individuals. Study overall: Donors had three CD4 naive, three CD4 memory, two CD8 naive and one CD8 memory plate apiece.

The germline CDR1 and CDR2 sequences are MGHRA and YSYEKL. Trimming removed 1 base from V and 8 bases from J, with 14 bases in between. The CDR3 runs 14 residues. Regarding this clone: Its antigen is unidentified.

Methods used by the authors: There were no quality scores in the junction-only immunoSEQ sequences, so filtering differed. Profiling relied on immunoSEQ multiplex PCR, and the TCRdb table lists in-frame clones only, not all of them. V and J calls plus clone size are reproduced from that table; the DNA served to infer D and trimming. There are hundreds of thousands of clones in the sample; approximately 74% occur only once, and over 1.5% lies in the top ten. Notes on the study in general: Some naive CD4 clonotypes, around 4.9%, turned up in common across a handful of donors.

Sequencing was carried out using memory CD4+ T cells sorted from blood. The sample's subset: CD45RA-negative fraction. The rearrangement uses TRBV4-1 and TRBJ1-2; D gene ambiguous. This clonotype originated in a woman aged 25 to 39 in good health. CDR3 amino acids: CASSQARGLGGYTF. The CDR3 region has the DNA TGCGCCAGCAGCCAAGCACGGGGTCTAGGGGGCTACACCTTC.